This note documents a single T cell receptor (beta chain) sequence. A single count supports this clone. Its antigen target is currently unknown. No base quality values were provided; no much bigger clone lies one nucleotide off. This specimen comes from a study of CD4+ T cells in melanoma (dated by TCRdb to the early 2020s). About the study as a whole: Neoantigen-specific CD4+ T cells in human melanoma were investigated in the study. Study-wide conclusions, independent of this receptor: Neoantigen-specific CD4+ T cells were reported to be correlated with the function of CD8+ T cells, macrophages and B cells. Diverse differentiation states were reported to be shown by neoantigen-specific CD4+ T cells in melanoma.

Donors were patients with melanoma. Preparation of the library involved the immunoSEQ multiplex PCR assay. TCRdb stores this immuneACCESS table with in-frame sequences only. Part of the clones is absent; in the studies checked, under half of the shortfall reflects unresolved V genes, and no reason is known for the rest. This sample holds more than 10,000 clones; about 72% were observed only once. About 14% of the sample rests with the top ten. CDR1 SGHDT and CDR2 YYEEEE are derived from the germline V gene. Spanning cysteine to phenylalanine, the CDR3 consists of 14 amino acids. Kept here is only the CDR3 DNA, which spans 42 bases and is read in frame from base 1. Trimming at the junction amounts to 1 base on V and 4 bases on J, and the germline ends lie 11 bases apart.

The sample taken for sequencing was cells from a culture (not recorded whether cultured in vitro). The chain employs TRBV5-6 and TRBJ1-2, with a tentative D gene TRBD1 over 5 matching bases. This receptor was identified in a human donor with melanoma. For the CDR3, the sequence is CASSLTGIIYGYTF. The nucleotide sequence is TGTGCCAGCAGCTTGACAGGAATAATCTATGGCTACACCTTC.